The 17 T cell receptor beta chains listed next were all sequenced from one sample in a study of early T cells in non-severe SARS-CoV-2 infection. MiXCR was run by TCRdb on the 5' RACE reads, yielding one entry per CDR3 protein. Of approximately 97,000 distinct CDR3 sequences in the sample, about 12% were seen once. The material sequenced was whole blood. These receptors all stem from an adult who was a healthcare worker with PCR-confirmed SARS-CoV-2 infection or an uninfected control (not recorded which).

This clonotype showed up just a few times. This sequence joins TRBV7-6 and TRBJ1-5; D gene unclear. The V end was cut by 1 base, the J end by 6 bases, with 7 bases between. CDR3 length: 13 amino acids. Germline CDR1 SGHVS, CDR2 FNYEAQ. The CDR3 region has the DNA TGTGCCAGCAGCTTAGGTCCGCGTCAGCCCCAGCATTTT. Encoded protein: CASSLGPRQPQHF.

This clonotype has just a few counts. The chain has TRBV6-4 and TRBJ2-2, with D unresolved. V was trimmed by 6 bases and J by 3 bases, leaving 8 bases between them. The CDR3 totals 13 residues. Germline V gives CDR1 MRHNA, CDR2 SNTAGT. CDR3 DNA sequence: TGTGCCAGCAGCGACCAGTACACCGGGGAGCTGTTTTTT. Its translation is CASSDQYTGELFF.

The V and J genes are TRBV29-1 and TRBJ2-7, with D possibly TRBD1 on 8 matching bases. Per germline, CDR1 SQVTM and CDR2 ANQGSEA. V was clipped by 6 bases and J by 0 bases, with 15 bases between them. This CDR3 region has 14 residues. The CDR3 DNA reads as TGCAGCGTCGTACAGGGGGGGAGCTCCTACGAGCAGTACTTC. Its protein product is CSVVQGGSSYEQYF.

CDR3 loop: CASSATQGTYEQYF. DNA for the CDR3: TGCGCCAGCAGCGCCACACAGGGGACCTACGAGCAGTACTTC. The rearrangement joins TRBV5-1 to TRBJ2-7; TRBD1 matches at 7 bases. This CDR3 is 14 amino acids long. The J segment lost 2 bases and the V segment lost 4 bases, leaving 6 bases of the junction unmatched. Germline CDR1 reads SGHRS; CDR2 reads YFSETQ.

This clonotype was recorded only once. The chain links TRBV4-1 to TRBJ2-5; 9 positions agree with TRBD2. V lost 5 bases to trimming and J lost 4 bases; unmatched junction nucleotides: 11. Germline CDR1 MGHRA, CDR2 YSYEKL. The CDR3 runs 16 residues. The chain's CDR3 is CASSSPISSGRETQYF. For the CDR3, the DNA is TGCGCCAGCAGCAGCCCAATAAGTAGCGGGAGAGAGACCCAGTACTTC.

The rearrangement uses TRBV19 and TRBJ2-1; 9 bases match TRBD2. Trimming removed 4 bases from V and 0 bases from J; junction bases left unmatched: 4. Germline CDR1 is LNHDA and CDR2 is SQIVND (reference sequence). There are 16 residues in the CDR3. The CDR3, as DNA: TGTGCCAGTAGTAGGAGGACTAGCGACTCCTACAATGAGCAGTTCTTC. Translated: CASSRRTSDSYNEQFF.

This clonotype was recorded at least ten times. The chain uses TRBV12-3 or TRBV12-4 and TRBJ1-3, with D hard to call. The CDR3 spans 13 residues. V lost 11 bases to trimming and J lost 2 bases, with 13 bases between them. CDR3 loop: CAGSLGTGNTIYF. CDR3 coding DNA: TGTGCCGGGTCCTTGGGGACTGGAAACACCATATATTTT.

This clonotype occurred many times. The chain recombines TRBV6-2 or TRBV6-3 with TRBJ2-5, with 8 bases matching TRBD1. The germline V gene encodes CDR1 MNHEY and CDR2 SVGEGT. V trimming: 5 bases; J trimming: 4 bases; junction bases outside the gene matches: 9. The CDR3 totals 15 residues. CDR3 in amino acids: CASSDGQGAVETQYF. The DNA of the CDR3 is TGTGCCAGCAGTGACGGACAGGGAGCTGTAGAGACCCAGTACTTC.

This clonotype was seen a few times. V usage is TRBV16 and J usage is TRBJ2-7, with D perhaps matching TRBD1 (5 bases). V gave up 4 bases and J gave up 6 bases, with 16 bases separating them. Germline V gives CDR1 KGHSY, CDR2 FQNENV. The length of the CDR3 is 14 residues. The chain's CDR3 is CASSPYRQPSEQYF. CDR3 in DNA: TGTGCCAGCAGCCCGTACCGACAGCCCTCCGAGCAGTACTTC.

On this clonotype itself: This sequence may be a read error, since a much larger clone differs from it by one base. V and J are TRBV11-2 and TRBJ1-1, with 7 bases fitting TRBD1. CDR3 size: 14 residues. The germline CDR1 and CDR2 sequences are SGHAT and FQNNGV. The CDR3 protein is CANSLTDRRTEAFF. Written as DNA, the CDR3 is TGTGCCAACAGCTTAACGGACAGGCGCACTGAAGCTTTCTTT.

V usage is TRBV3-1 and J usage is TRBJ2-5; D is perhaps TRBD1 (5 bases). Between the trimmed V and J ends, which lost 8 bases and 0 bases, there was a span of 7 bases. This CDR3 is 12 amino acids long. The germline CDR1 and CDR2 sequences are LGHDT and YNNKEL (reference sequence). The DNA for the CDR3 is TGTGCCAGCTCAGGGTACCAAGAGACCCAGTACTTC. Its translation: CASSGYQETQYF.

This clonotype has only a few counts. This chain joins TRBV7-2 and TRBJ1-5; D not resolved. The CDR3 loop spans 13 amino acids. V was clipped by 5 bases and J by 4 bases, with 9 bases between them. Germline-derived CDR1 and CDR2 are SGHTA and FQGNSA. The CDR3 DNA is TGTGCCAGCAGCCAAGACCTAAATCAGCCCCAGCATTTT. Its translation is CASSQDLNQPQHF. The entire variable domain, with the rest obtained from reference TRBV7-2 and TRBJ1-5, is as follows: GAGVSQSPSNKVTEKGKDVELRCDPISGHTALYWYRQSLGQGLEFLIYFQGNSAPDKSGLPSDRFSAERTGGSVSTLTIQRTQQEDSAVYLCASSQDLNQPQHFGDGTRLSIL.

The sample holds many counts of this clonotype. The chain employs TRBV7-9 and TRBJ2-1; D might be TRBD2 (5 bases). The V gene's germline CDR1 is SEHNR and CDR2 FQNEAQ (reference sequence). V was pared by 5 bases and J by 3 bases, with 8 bases between. The CDR3 consists of 13 residues. CDR3 nucleotides: TGTGCCAGCAGCCTCCGGGACTACAATGAGCAGTTCTTC. Amino acid sequence: CASSLRDYNEQFF.

Ten or more counts support this clonotype. V is TRBV6-5 and J is TRBJ2-7; a weak D match, TRBD1 (5 bases). CDR3 length equals 14 residues. V lost 1 base and J lost 6, with 13 bases in between. CDR1 MNHEY and CDR2 SVGAGI come from the germline V gene. CDR3 amino acids: CASSYWQGRSEQYF. The CDR3, as DNA: TGTGCCAGCAGTTACTGGCAGGGCAGAAGCGAGCAGTACTTC.

The CDR3 DNA is TGTGCCACCTTCGACAGGGGACATGGCTACACCTTC. Protein: CATFDRGHGYTF. This chain uses TRBV5-8 with TRBJ1-2; 8 bases fit TRBD1. The CDR3 has 12 residues. The germline CDR1 and CDR2 sequences are SGHTS and YDEGEE. J was trimmed by 6 bases and V by 9 bases; bases with no gene match: 7.

The chain carries TRBV28 and TRBJ1-6; D ambiguous. This CDR3 has 12 residues. Per the germline V gene, CDR1 is MDHEN and CDR2 is SYDVKM. The V and J ends lost 5 bases and 8 bases respectively, with 7 bases between them. CDR3 amino acids: CASSPRDSPLHF. The CDR3 DNA reads as TGTGCCAGCAGTCCCCGCGATTCACCCCTCCACTTT.

This clonotype came up many times. The V gene is TRBV3-1, the J gene TRBJ2-1, with D unclear. Germline V gene sequence: CDR1 LGHDT, CDR2 YNNKEL (reference sequence). Trimming cost V 0 bases and J 0 bases, with 12 bases left between them. The CDR3 contains 17 residues. CDR3 protein: CASSQESHWSSYNEQFF. In DNA form, the CDR3 reads TGTGCCAGCAGCCAAGAGAGTCACTGGAGCTCCTACAATGAGCAGTTCTTC.